The 30 T cell receptor beta chains given below trace back to one sample, sequenced in a study of blood T cell repertoires in COVID-19. The assay was immunoSEQ multiplex PCR, and TCRdb's table has in-frame clones only and misses some. Seen here are over 1,500 clones, 69% observed once, and the top ten hold roughly 26%. The sequencing input was peripheral blood. Every receptor here comes from a man aged 70-80 years with active COVID-19.

The chain recombines TRBV18 with TRBJ1-5, with TRBD1 identical over 10 bases. Germline V gene data show CDR1 as KGHSH and CDR2 as LQKENI. The CDR3 runs 14 residues. J gave up 7 bases and V 3 bases, and 3 bases lay outside the gene matches. CDR3 protein: CASSPGTGDQPQHF. In DNA, the CDR3 is TGTGCCAGCTCACCCGGGACAGGGGACCAGCCCCAGCATTTT.

As DNA, the CDR3 is TGTGCCAGCTCTGGGACCAGGGGGCAAGAGACCCAGTACTTC. Amino acid sequence: CASSGTRGQETQYF. The chain is built from TRBV5-6 and TRBJ2-5, with TRBD1 identical over 7 bases. The CDR3 totals 14 residues. The V and J ends lost 7 bases and 2 bases, in that order; junction bases with no gene match: 8. CDR1 is SGHDT, CDR2 YYEEEE, per germline.

Only a few counts were recorded for this clone. The chain has TRBV13 and TRBJ2-5, with 13 nucleotides matching TRBD2. The CDR3 runs to 19 residues. Per germline, CDR1 PRHDT and CDR2 FYEKMQ (reference sequence). The V segment lost 5 bases and the J segment 4 bases; nucleotides outside the gene matches: 16. This CDR3 reads CASSRPTWTSGSSGETQYF. As DNA, the CDR3 is TGTGCCAGCAGCCGGCCGACCTGGACTAGCGGGAGTTCGGGAGAGACCCAGTACTTC.

The chain has TRBV5-4 and TRBJ1-4; 7 positions agree with TRBD1. The V gene end was trimmed by 2 bases and the J gene end by 8 bases; junction bases not matched to a gene: 9. Germline assignment: CDR1 SGHNT and CDR2 YYREEE (reference sequence). The CDR3 spans 15 residues. In DNA, the CDR3 is TGTGCCAGCAGCTTAAGAGGGGGCGAAGGAGAAAAACTGTTTTTT. Translation gives CASSLRGGEGEKLFF.

The rearrangement uses TRBV18 and TRBJ1-6; D call uncertain. This CDR3 contains 15 residues. Germline V gives CDR1 KGHSH, CDR2 LQKENI. V was shortened by 2 bases and J by 7 bases, with 12 bases between the two germline ends. DNA of the CDR3: TGTGCCAGCTCACCATCGACGGGGAGGAATTCACCCCTCCACTTT. Amino acid sequence: CASSPSTGRNSPLHF.

The V gene is TRBV5-1, the J gene TRBJ1-1; 8 positions match TRBD1. V shed 0 bases and J 4 bases; nucleotides not matched to a gene: 2. Germline V CDR1 and CDR2: SGHRS, YFSETQ. This CDR3 is 14 amino acids long. DNA of the CDR3: TGCGCCAGCAGCTTGGCCGGGACAGGCACTGAAGCTTTCTTT. Its translation: CASSLAGTGTEAFF.

The V gene is TRBV18, the J gene TRBJ1-2, with D maybe TRBD1 (5 bases). Deletions cut 5 bases from V and 3 bases from J, with 19 bases between. Germline V gene data show CDR1 as KGHSH and CDR2 as LQKENI. The CDR3 runs 16 residues. Here the CDR3 reads CASSSSQGIGDYGYTF. DNA of the CDR3: TGTGCCAGCTCATCCTCTCAGGGCATAGGCGACTATGGCTACACCTTC.

Here the CDR3 reads CASSLGLAAPSYNEQFF. CDR3 nucleotide sequence: TGCGCCAGCAGCTTGGGACTAGCGGCACCATCCTACAATGAGCAGTTCTTC. The gene calls are TRBV5-1 and TRBJ2-1; 9 bases line up with TRBD2. Trimming cost V 0 bases and J 1 base; bases outside gene matches: 5. The CDR3 totals 17 residues. Looked up from germline, CDR1 is SGHRS and CDR2 is YFSETQ.

The rearrangement uses TRBV2 and TRBJ1-1, with 7 bases fitting TRBD1. Germline-derived CDR1 and CDR2 are SNHLY and FYNNEI. V lost 7 bases and J lost 4; bases outside the gene matches: 12. The CDR3 totals 15 residues. This CDR3 reads CASTRQGGRSTEAFF. The DNA for the CDR3 is TGTGCCAGCACCCGACAGGGTGGGCGAAGCACTGAAGCTTTCTTT.

This chain joins TRBV20-1 and TRBJ1-1; D remains unclear. The CDR3 runs 11 residues. The V gene lost 5 bases and the J gene lost 3 bases, with 7 bases spanning the gap. Germline assignment: CDR1 DFQATT and CDR2 SNEGSKA (reference sequence). As DNA, the CDR3 is TGCAGTGCTCCGACACACACTGAAGCTTTCTTT. Amino acid sequence: CSAPTHTEAFF.

This clone occurred a few times. The chain links TRBV10-1 to TRBJ2-1, with TRBD2 matching over 7 bases. The CDR3 has 14 residues. From germline, CDR1 is WNHNN and CDR2 SYGVQD (reference sequence). The V and J ends lost 4 bases and 6 bases, in that order; junction bases with no gene match: 6. CDR3 coding DNA: TGCGCCAGCAGTGTGAGCGGGGTTGGCAATGAGCAGTTCTTC. This sequence encodes CASSVSGVGNEQFF.

The genes are TRBV29-1 and TRBJ2-3, with a possible D match to TRBD1 (6 bases). Trimming cost V 3 bases and J 3 bases, with 13 bases left between them. CDR1 SQVTM and CDR2 ANQGSEA come from the germline V gene. This CDR3 comprises 14 residues. The CDR3 spells CSVDQPQGTDTQYF. CDR3 DNA: TGCAGCGTTGACCAGCCGCAGGGGACAGATACGCAGTATTTT.

The rearrangement links TRBV7-3 to TRBJ2-3; 9 nucleotides align to TRBD2. CDR1 is SGHTA, CDR2 FQGTGA, per germline. Trimming took 5 bases from V and 0 from J; bases not matched to a gene: 9. This CDR3 region has 17 residues. CDR3 coding DNA: TGTGCCAGCAGCACGGGCCCGACTAGCGGTAGCACAGATACGCAGTATTTT. Encoded protein: CASSTGPTSGSTDTQYF.

In DNA, the CDR3 is TGTGCCACCAACGACAGGGGGTGGACTGAAGCTTTCTTT. Encoded protein: CATNDRGWTEAFF. The rearrangement joins TRBV2 to TRBJ1-1; 9 nucleotides align to TRBD1. Germline V gives CDR1 SNHLY, CDR2 FYNNEI. CDR3 size: 13 residues. Trimming took 10 bases from V and 5 from J; bases not matched to a gene: 8.

The chain carries TRBV19 and TRBJ1-4; a possible D gene is TRBD1 (5 bases). V shed 5 bases and J shed 8 bases, with 18 bases lying between them. The CDR3 length is 15 residues. Germline V lookup: CDR1 LNHDA, CDR2 SQIVND (reference sequence). The CDR3 nucleotides read TGTGCCAGTAGTCCATGGGACTCCACGTGGGAAAAACTGTTTTTT. Amino acids: CASSPWDSTWEKLFF.

By share, this clone ranks as medium-sized (0.01 to 0.1%). The rearrangement links TRBV19 to TRBJ1-1; TRBD1 aligns across 8 bases. Trimming cost V 5 bases and J 1 base; bases outside gene matches: 6. In germline, CDR1 is LNHDA, CDR2 SQIVND (reference sequence). The CDR3 is 15 residues long. CDR3 residues: CASSPTGTGNTEAFF. DNA for the CDR3: TGTGCCAGTAGTCCTACCGGGACAGGGAACACTGAAGCTTTCTTT. Complete variable domain (other parts from reference TRBV19 and TRBJ1-1): DGGITQSPKYLFRKEGQNVTLSCEQNLNHDAMYWYRQDPGQGLRLIYYSQIVNDFQKGDIAEGYSVSREKKESFPLTVTSAQKNPTAFYLCASSPTGTGNTEAFFGQGTRLTVV.

This clone was recorded only once. This rearrangement joins TRBV19 to TRBJ1-3; the D gene is possibly TRBD1 (6 bases). Germline CDR1 LNHDA, CDR2 SQIVND (reference sequence). The CDR3 is 15 residues long. V lost 6 bases to trimming and J lost 4 bases, with 16 bases between them. For the CDR3, the DNA is TGTGCCAGTAGCCCCCTGGTGGGGGCAGGAAACACCATATATTTT. Translated, it gives CASSPLVGAGNTIYF.

J is TRBJ2-7 and V is TRBV14; D is ambiguous. Deletions cut 0 bases from V and 2 bases from J, with 20 bases between. The germline V gene has CDR1 SGHDN and CDR2 FVKESK. The CDR3 is 18 residues long. In DNA, the CDR3 is TGTGCCAGCAGCCAAGAGTTAATGGGCGAAGCCTTCACCTACGAGCAGTACTTC. This encodes CASSQELMGEAFTYEQYF.

The V call is TRBV19, the J call TRBJ2-1; D is perhaps TRBD2 (5 bases). The length of the CDR3 is 14 residues. Trimming took off 8 bases at V and 0 bases at J, with 11 bases between the two ends. The germline V gene encodes CDR1 LNHDA and CDR2 SQIVND (reference sequence). DNA of the CDR3: TGTGCCAGTCGGGGTTCGGACTCCTACAATGAGCAGTTCTTC. Translating it yields CASRGSDSYNEQFF.

The chain uses TRBV4-1 and TRBJ2-1, with 10 bases aligning to TRBD2. In germline, CDR1 is MGHRA, CDR2 YSYEKL. Losses at the gene ends were 5 bases for V and 3 bases for J; bases not matched to a gene: 4. The length of the CDR3 is 15 residues. The CDR3 bases are TGCGCCAGCAGCTTGAGCGGGAGGGTCTACAATGAGCAGTTCTTC. Translation gives CASSLSGRVYNEQFF.

The rearrangement links TRBV9 to TRBJ1-6, with 9 bases fitting TRBD1. This CDR3 has 19 residues. The V gene end was trimmed by 3 bases and the J gene end by 0 bases; junction bases not matched to a gene: 10. Germline V CDR1 and CDR2: SGDLS, YYNGEE. The CDR3 DNA follows: TGTGCCAGCAGCGCGGGACAGGGCTTTCAGAGCTCCTATAATTCACCCCTCCACTTT. Its protein is CASSAGQGFQSSYNSPLHF.

V is TRBV9 and J is TRBJ2-1; 10 bases agree with TRBD2. The CDR3 spans 20 residues. Germline V CDR1 and CDR2: SGDLS, YYNGEE. V lost 4 bases to trimming and J lost 2 bases; unmatched junction nucleotides: 18. The CDR3 sequence: CASSFPRGLRLAGAYNEQFF. The CDR3 bases are TGTGCCAGCAGCTTCCCGAGGGGGCTGAGACTAGCGGGCGCCTACAATGAGCAGTTCTTC.

This CDR3 reads CASSLQGVNYGYTF. CDR3 sequence (DNA): TGTGCCAGCAGTTTACAGGGAGTCAACTATGGCTACACCTTC. This rearrangement joins TRBV6-2 or TRBV6-3 to TRBJ1-2; weak D call: TRBD1 (6 bases). Germline V CDR1 and CDR2: MNHEY, SVGEGT. The CDR3 consists of 14 residues. V shed 4 bases and J shed 2 bases, with 11 bases lying between them.

This clone is categorized as medium-sized (0.01 to 0.1%). This chain connects TRBV18 to TRBJ2-2; a possible D gene is TRBD2 (6 bases). In germline, CDR1 is KGHSH, CDR2 LQKENI. This CDR3 spans 15 amino acids. V gave up 1 base and J gave up 2 bases, with 8 bases separating them. CDR3 DNA: TGTGCCAGCTCACCACAGGGGACTAACACCGGGGAGCTGTTTTTT. It translates to CASSPQGTNTGELFF.

V and J are TRBV6-5 and TRBJ1-4; possible D gene TRBD1, 5 bases. There are 13 residues in the CDR3. The ends were cut back, 6 bases at V and 4 bases at J, with 9 bases in the middle. Germline values: CDR1 MNHEY, CDR2 SVGAGI. CDR3 nucleotides: TGTGCCAGCAGGACAGTAAGTAATGAAAAACTGTTTTTT. It codes for CASRTVSNEKLFF.

V is TRBV5-4 and J is TRBJ2-2, with 7 bases fitting TRBD1. V shed 4 bases, J shed 1 base, and the junction held 4 bases outside the gene matches. CDR3 length: 15 amino acids. Germline CDR1 SGHNT, CDR2 YYREEE (reference sequence). The CDR3 loop reads CASSRTGKNTGELFF. The CDR3 DNA reads as TGTGCCAGCAGCCGGACAGGAAAGAACACCGGGGAGCTGTTTTTT.

This sequence joins TRBV18 and TRBJ2-7; 9 bases align to TRBD1. The CDR3 is 15 amino acids. Trimming removed 3 bases from V and 5 bases from J; junction bases left unmatched: 8. Germline V lookup: CDR1 KGHSH, CDR2 LQKENI. CDR3 protein: CASSPQGQGVHEQYF. The DNA for the CDR3 is TGTGCCAGCTCACCTCAGGGACAGGGCGTCCACGAGCAGTACTTC. The entire variable domain, with the rest obtained from reference TRBV18 and TRBJ2-7, is as follows: NAGVMQNPRHLVRRRGQEARLRCSPMKGHSHVYWYRQLPEEGLKFMVYLQKENIIDESGMPKERFSAEFPKEGPSILRIQQVVRGDSAAYFCASSPQGQGVHEQYFGPGTRLTVT.

This chain connects TRBV12-2 to TRBJ1-5; no check of the table's D call, TRBD1, against the DNA was made. TRBV12-2 is a known pseudogene. The length of the CDR3 is 16 residues. For the CDR3, the DNA is TGTGCAAGTCGCCATAAGACAGTGTATAGCAATCAGCCCCAGCATTTT. This sequence encodes CASRHKTVYSNQPQHF.

The chain is built from TRBV5-6 and TRBJ2-5; 10 bases map to TRBD1. V was pared by 3 bases and J by 3 bases, with 2 bases of the junction left unmatched. This CDR3 is 14 amino acids long. CDR1 and CDR2 from the germline V gene are SGHDT and YYEEEE. DNA of the CDR3: TGTGCCAGCAGCTCCGGGACAGGGGAAGAGACCCAGTACTTC. Its translation: CASSSGTGEETQYF.

The CDR3 nucleotides read TGTGCCAGCAGCCAACTCAGGGGAGCGGGAGTAATTGGGACCCAGTACTTC. Its translation: CASSQLRGAGVIGTQYF. V and J are TRBV3-1 (or the pseudogene TRBV3-2) and TRBJ2-5; 8 bases align to TRBD2. Per the germline V gene, CDR1 is LGHDT and CDR2 is YNNKEL (reference sequence). CDR3 length equals 17 residues. V dropped 2 bases and J dropped 7; count of bases not matched to a gene: 15.